This T cell receptor (beta chain) stems from a study of CD8 T cells in ankylosing spondylitis. This CDR3 region has 13 residues. Germline CDR1 is DFQATT and CDR2 is SNEGSKA (reference sequence). The germline V and J ends were trimmed by 6 bases and 4 bases, with 12 bases remaining between them. TCRdb fed the 5' RACE reads into MiXCR, producing one record per CDR3 protein. The sample comprises 150,000 to 200,000 distinct CDR3 sequences, about a third of which are singletons, and about 5.5% rests with the top ten. The sequence derives from a male donor with ankylosing spondylitis. The chain couples TRBV20-1 to TRBJ2-2; TRBD1 might be the D (6 bases). Sequencing was performed on synovial fluid, either unsorted or a sorted T cell fraction (not recorded which). The CDR3 nucleotides are TGCAGTGCAGACCCCAGGGGCACCGGGGAGCTGTTTTTT. It is translated as CSADPRGTGELFF.